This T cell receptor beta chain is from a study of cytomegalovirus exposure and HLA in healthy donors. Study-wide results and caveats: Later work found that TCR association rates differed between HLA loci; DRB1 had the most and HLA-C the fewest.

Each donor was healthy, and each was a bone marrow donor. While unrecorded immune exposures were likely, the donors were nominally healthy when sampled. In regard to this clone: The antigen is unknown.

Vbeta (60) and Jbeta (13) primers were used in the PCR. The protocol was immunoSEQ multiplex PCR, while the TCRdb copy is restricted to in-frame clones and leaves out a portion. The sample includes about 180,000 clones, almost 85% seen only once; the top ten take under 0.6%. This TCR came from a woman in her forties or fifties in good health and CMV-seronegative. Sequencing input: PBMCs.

The DNA for the CDR3 is TGTGCCAGCAGTTTATCGAAAATGAGGGAGCAGTACTTC. Its translation: CASSLSKMREQYF. V and J are TRBV27 and TRBJ2-7; D not certain. The CDR3 is 13 amino acids. The germline CDR1 and CDR2 sequences are MNHEY and SMNVEV (reference sequence). Trimming took off 0 bases at V and 7 bases at J, with 10 bases between the two ends.